The 4 T cell receptor beta chains given below trace back to one sample, sequenced in a study of blood T cell repertoires in COVID-19. The data were produced by immunoSEQ multiplex PCR, yet TCRdb's version contains in-frame clones alone and is incomplete. The sample carries roughly 68,000 clones, roughly 85% recorded once. Sequencing was carried out using peripheral blood. These TCRs come from a woman aged 60-75 years with COVID-19, enrolled during active disease.

The chain is built from TRBV19 and TRBJ2-5, with 8 bases identical to TRBD1. V was pared by 5 bases and J by 5 bases, with 10 bases of the junction left unmatched. This CDR3 comprises 15 residues. Germline CDR1 LNHDA, CDR2 SQIVND (reference sequence). Written as DNA, the CDR3 is TGTGCCAGTAGTCCAGGGGGCGGCAGGTCGGAGACCCAGTACTTC. Translated, it gives CASSPGGGRSETQYF.

V is TRBV11-2 and J is TRBJ2-1; 10 nucleotides agree with TRBD2. Germline V CDR1 and CDR2: SGHAT, FQNNGV. The CDR3 is 18 amino acids. V trimming: 0 bases; J trimming: 4 bases; junction bases outside the gene matches: 9. The CDR3 nucleotides read TGTGCCAGCAGCTTAGAGAGGAGCGGGAGGGCCGGTTACAATGAGCAGTTCTTC. This gives the protein CASSLERSGRAGYNEQFF.

This chain connects TRBV6-5 to TRBJ1-3; possibly TRBD1 for D (5 bases). From germline, CDR1 is MNHEY and CDR2 SVGAGI. The CDR3 runs 15 residues. Trimming left V 5 bases short and J 2 bases short, with 13 bases between. The CDR3 bases are TGTGCCAGCAGTCCAAGCCCAGGGCCTGGAAACACCATATATTTT. The encoded protein is CASSPSPGPGNTIYF.

This chain connects TRBV19 to TRBJ1-3; D is uncertain. Between the trimmed V and J ends, which lost 7 bases and 0 bases, there was a span of 10 bases. The CDR3 consists of 14 residues. The germline V gene encodes CDR1 LNHDA and CDR2 SQIVND (reference sequence). For the CDR3, the DNA is TGTGCCAGTACGGGGTCCACCTCTGGAAACACCATATATTTT. It specifies CASTGSTSGNTIYF.